These 22 T cell receptor beta chains originate from one sample sequenced in a study of shared clonotypes between healthy human individuals (dated by TCRdb to 2019 to 2021). Libraries were built with the immunoSEQ multiplex PCR assay. TCRdb's version of the immuneACCESS table is confined to in-frame rearrangements and falls short of the full clone set. An unresolved V gene accounts for under half of the shortfall where checked; the remainder is of unknown origin. Recorded for this sample are hundreds of thousands of clones; about 95% of them occurred a single time. Around 0.1% of the sample belongs to the ten largest clones. CD8 naive samples were obtained by positive selection for CCR7 among CD45RO-negative cells, yielding a CD45RA+CCR7+ population from which TemRA cells were excluded. The specimen sequenced was naive CD8+ T cells sorted from blood. Per the publication, the cell subset or site label means: CD45RA+CCR7+. The receptors originated from a woman aged 30 to 39 in good health.

The chain has TRBV5-1 and TRBJ2-7; no firm D call. Germline V gives CDR1 SGHRS, CDR2 YFSETQ. Trimming left V 4 bases short and J 0 bases short, with 11 bases between. The CDR3 loop spans 14 amino acids. CDR3 nucleotide sequence: TGCGCCAGCAGCCCACTGACGGACTCCTACGAGCAGTACTTC. It codes for CASSPLTDSYEQYF.

Comment on this clone: The same CDR3 also results from other DNA sequences found in this sample. V is TRBV27 and J is TRBJ1-5; D remains unclear. This CDR3 comprises 12 residues. CDR1 MNHEY and CDR2 SMNVEV come from the germline V gene (reference sequence). Trimming took 1 base from V and 7 from J, leaving 5 bases between them. CDR3 protein: CASSLFGQPQHF. The CDR3 region has the DNA TGTGCCAGCAGTTTATTCGGCCAGCCCCAGCATTTT.

The chain combines TRBV27 with TRBJ1-5; 10 nucleotides agree with TRBD1. This CDR3 contains 15 residues. Germline values: CDR1 MNHEY, CDR2 SMNVEV (reference sequence). Germline trimming cut 3 bases from V and 5 bases from J; bases unmatched to any gene: 4. In DNA, the CDR3 is TGTGCCAGCAGTTTTCTGGGACAGGGGCATCAGCCCCAGCATTTT. This encodes CASSFLGQGHQPQHF.

J is TRBJ2-1 and V is TRBV6-5; perhaps TRBD1 as D (7 bases). Germline V gene data show CDR1 as MNHEY and CDR2 as SVGAGI. Trimming shortened V by 8 bases and J by 4 bases, and 12 bases separated the two germline ends. The CDR3 contains 13 residues. The CDR3 protein is CASRGTEYNEQFF. For the CDR3, the DNA is TGTGCCAGCCGGGGGACAGAATACAATGAGCAGTTCTTC.

This clone came up once. The rearrangement uses TRBV29-1 and TRBJ2-5; D is possibly TRBD1 or TRBD2 (7 bases each). V was shortened by 6 bases and J by 2 bases, with 16 bases between the two germline ends. The CDR3 has 14 amino acids. Germline V gene sequence: CDR1 SQVTM, CDR2 ANQGSEA. CDR3 sequence: CSVTGGTEQETQYF. The CDR3, as DNA: TGCAGCGTCACCGGGGGGACAGAACAAGAGACCCAGTACTTC.

This chain links TRBV28 with TRBJ1-5; tentative D call: TRBD1 (5 bases). The CDR3 covers 15 residues. V lost 3 bases, J lost 3 bases, and 12 bases lay in between. In germline, CDR1 is MDHEN, CDR2 SYDVKM. The CDR3 sequence is CASSFQGGNNQPQHF. Written as DNA, the CDR3 is TGTGCCAGCAGTTTCCAGGGTGGGAACAATCAGCCCCAGCATTTT.

The chain is built from TRBV27 and TRBJ1-3; no firm D call. The CDR3 totals 16 residues. Germline V gene data show CDR1 as MNHEY and CDR2 as SMNVEV (reference sequence). Trimming removed 0 bases at V and 0 bases at J, with 9 bases between. For the CDR3, the DNA is TGTGCCAGCAGTTTATCACCGTCGAGCTCTGGAAACACCATATATTTT. It codes for CASSLSPSSSGNTIYF.

This chain joins TRBV10-2 and TRBJ2-7; 9 bases match TRBD2. The germline gives CDR1 WSHSY, CDR2 SAAADI. V lost 3 bases, J lost 5 bases, and 8 bases stayed unmatched. This CDR3 is 15 amino acids long. DNA for the CDR3: TGCGCCAGCAGTGACCTCTCTAGCGGGGCCCACGAGCAGTACTTC. Its protein is CASSDLSSGAHEQYF.

This chain joins TRBV4-1 and TRBJ2-5; perhaps TRBD1 as D (5 bases). This CDR3 is built from 13 residues. CDR1 and CDR2 (germline): MGHRA, YSYEKL. V lost 0 bases and J 11 bases, leaving 13 bases between the germline ends. DNA of the CDR3: TGCGCCAGCAGCCAAGATTCCTTGACAGAGCAGTACTTC. It codes for CASSQDSLTEQYF.

The V and J genes are TRBV7-9 and TRBJ2-3, with 10 positions matching TRBD2. V shed 1 base, J shed 1 base, and the junction held 11 bases outside the gene matches. The CDR3 extends over 19 amino acids. Germline CDR1 is SEHNR and CDR2 is FQNEAQ (reference sequence). Here the CDR3 DNA reads TGTGCCAGCAGCTTAGGGACTAGCGGATATGTGTGGGGCACAGATACGCAGTATTTT. Amino acid sequence: CASSLGTSGYVWGTDTQYF. Filled out from reference TRBV7-9 and TRBJ2-3, the complete variable domain reads DTGVSQNPRHKITKRGQNVTFRCDPISEHNRLYWYRQTLGQGPEFLTYFQNEAQLEKSRLLSDRFSAERPKGSFSTLEIQRTEQGDSAMYLCASSLGTSGYVWGTDTQYFGPGTRLTVL.

The chain couples TRBV5-1 to TRBJ1-2, with TRBD1 identical over 8 bases. V lost 3 bases to trimming and J lost 6 bases; unmatched junction nucleotides: 7. Germline assignment: CDR1 SGHRS and CDR2 YFSETQ. This CDR3 is built from 14 residues. CDR3: CASSSRQGSNGYTF. The CDR3 DNA reads TGCGCCAGCAGCTCGAGACAGGGGAGTAATGGCTACACCTTC.

The chain uses TRBV27 and TRBJ1-1, with a possible D match to TRBD1 (5 bases). Looked up from germline, CDR1 is MNHEY and CDR2 is SMNVEV (reference sequence). The V end lost 4 bases, the J end lost 7 bases, and 13 bases lay between the germline ends. The CDR3 is 13 residues long. This CDR3 reads CASSSAGRREAFF. CDR3 DNA sequence: TGTGCCAGCAGTTCCGCGGGACGGCGTGAAGCTTTCTTT.

V is TRBV11-2 and J is TRBJ2-3; D uncertain. V was shortened by 2 bases and J by 0 bases, with 9 bases between the two germline ends. Looked up from germline, CDR1 is SGHAT and CDR2 is FQNNGV. This CDR3 is 15 amino acids long. CDR3 residues: CASSLSASSTDTQYF. The CDR3 region has the DNA TGTGCCAGCAGCTTATCAGCCTCTAGCACAGATACGCAGTATTTT.

This chain's CDR3 is CASSFGGPGSNQPQHF. The DNA of the CDR3 is TGTGCCAGCAGTTTCGGCGGGCCTGGGAGCAATCAGCCCCAGCATTTT. The chain has TRBV28 and TRBJ1-5, with D hard to call. Germline V gene data show CDR1 as MDHEN and CDR2 as SYDVKM. Trimming left V 3 bases short and J 1 base short, with 13 bases between. The CDR3 sequence is 16 residues long.

This chain's CDR3 is CASSEDSTYEQYF. In nucleotides, the CDR3 is TGTGCCAGCTCCGAGGACAGTACCTACGAGCAGTACTTC. This rearrangement joins TRBV18 to TRBJ2-7; the D gene is possibly TRBD1 (6 bases). Germline CDR1 KGHSH, CDR2 LQKENI. CDR3 length equals 13 residues. The V gene lost 6 bases and the J gene lost 2 bases, with 11 bases spanning the gap.

The chain combines TRBV13 with TRBJ2-3; weak D call: TRBD1 (6 bases). The V end lost 5 bases, the J end lost 1 base, and 16 bases lay between the germline ends. Germline V gene data show CDR1 as PRHDT and CDR2 as FYEKMQ (reference sequence). CDR3 size: 16 residues. The chain's CDR3 is CASSPHNGQRTDTQYF. The DNA for the CDR3 is TGTGCCAGCAGCCCGCATAACGGACAGCGCACAGATACGCAGTATTTT.

A single count supports this clone. The chain combines TRBV28 with TRBJ2-1; 7 nucleotides align to TRBD2. The CDR3 runs to 13 residues. Germline CDR1 reads MDHEN; CDR2 reads SYDVKM. V was clipped by 2 bases and J by 10 bases; unmatched bases: 5. DNA for the CDR3: TGTGCCAGCAGTTTAGGACTAGTAACCGAGCAGTTCTTC. Protein product: CASSLGLVTEQFF.

The gene calls are TRBV21-1 and TRBJ1-5; no DNA check was done on the table's D call, TRBD1. TRBV21-1 is labeled a pseudogene. The length of the CDR3 is 18 residues. The CDR3 is CASTKSITGFLGNQPQHF. DNA of the CDR3: TGTGCCAGCACCAAGTCGATTACAGGGTTTCTGGGCAATCAGCCCCAGCATTTT.

The gene calls are TRBV2 and TRBJ1-4; 7 bases fit TRBD1. The germline CDR1 and CDR2 sequences are SNHLY and FYNNEI. V lost 3 bases and J lost 4; bases outside the gene matches: 14. This CDR3 has 18 residues. CDR3 in DNA: TGTGCCAGCAGTGAGTTCGGACAGGTCTTGTCTGGTAATGAAAAACTGTTTTTT. Translating it yields CASSEFGQVLSGNEKLFF.

The chain couples TRBV19 to TRBJ2-3; D uncertain. Germline V CDR1 and CDR2: LNHDA, SQIVND (reference sequence). Trimming took 5 bases from V and 0 from J, leaving 6 bases between them. The CDR3 extends over 13 amino acids. In DNA, the CDR3 is TGTGCCAGTAGTGCGACTAGCACAGATACGCAGTATTTT. This sequence encodes CASSATSTDTQYF. Full variable domain (remainder filled in from reference TRBV19 and TRBJ2-3): DGGITQSPKYLFRKEGQNVTLSCEQNLNHDAMYWYRQDPGQGLRLIYYSQIVNDFQKGDIAEGYSVSREKKESFPLTVTSAQKNPTAFYLCASSATSTDTQYFGPGTRLTVL.

This rearrangement joins TRBV2 to TRBJ2-3; D not resolved. CDR1 and CDR2 from the germline V gene are SNHLY and FYNNEI. The V gene lost 2 bases and the J gene lost 4 bases, with 4 bases spanning the gap. The CDR3 is 12 amino acids. The CDR3 nucleotides read TGTGCCAGCAGTGAACCCCCAGATACGCAGTATTTT. This sequence encodes CASSEPPDTQYF.

The chain is built from TRBV13 and TRBJ2-1; TRBD1 might be the D (6 bases). The germline gives CDR1 PRHDT, CDR2 FYEKMQ (reference sequence). This CDR3 has 13 amino acids. Trimming removed 1 base at V and 10 bases at J, with 11 bases between. For the CDR3, the DNA is TGTGCCAGCAGCTTAGTATTTAGGGGGGAGCAGTTCTTC. Its protein is CASSLVFRGEQFF.